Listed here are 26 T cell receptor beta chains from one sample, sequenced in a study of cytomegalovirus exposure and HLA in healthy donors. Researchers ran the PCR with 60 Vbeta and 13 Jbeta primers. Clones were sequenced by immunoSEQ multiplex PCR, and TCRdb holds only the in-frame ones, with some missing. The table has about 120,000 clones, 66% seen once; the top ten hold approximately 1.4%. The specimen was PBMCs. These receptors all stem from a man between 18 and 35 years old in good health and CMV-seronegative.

CDR3 region: CASSRDTGELFF. In DNA form, the CDR3 reads TGTGCCAGCAGTCGGGACACCGGGGAGCTGTTTTTT. The chain links TRBV28 to TRBJ2-2, with D unresolved. Trimming stripped 5 bases from V and 3 bases from J, with 4 bases between. Germline lookup yields CDR1 MDHEN and CDR2 SYDVKM. The length of the CDR3 is 12 residues. The full variable domain, completed using reference TRBV28 and TRBJ2-2, is DVKVTQSSRYLVKRTGEKVFLECVQDMDHENMFWYRQDPGLGLRLIYFSYDVKMKEKGDIPEGYSVSREKKERFSLILESASTNQTSMYLCASSRDTGELFFGEGSRLTVL.

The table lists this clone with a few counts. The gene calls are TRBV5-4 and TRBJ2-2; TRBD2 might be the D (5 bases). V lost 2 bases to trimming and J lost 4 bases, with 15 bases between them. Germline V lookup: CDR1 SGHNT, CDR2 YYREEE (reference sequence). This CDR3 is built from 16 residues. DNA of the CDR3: TGTGCCAGCAGCTTTAAGCGGCCGACATCCACCGGGGAGCTGTTTTTT. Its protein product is CASSFKRPTSTGELFF. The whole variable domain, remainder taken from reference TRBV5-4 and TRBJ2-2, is ETGVTQSPTHLIKTRGQQVTLRCSSQSGHNTVSWYQQALGQGPQFIFQYYREEENGRGNFPPRFSGLQFPNYSSELNVNALELDDSALYLCASSFKRPTSTGELFFGEGSRLTVL.

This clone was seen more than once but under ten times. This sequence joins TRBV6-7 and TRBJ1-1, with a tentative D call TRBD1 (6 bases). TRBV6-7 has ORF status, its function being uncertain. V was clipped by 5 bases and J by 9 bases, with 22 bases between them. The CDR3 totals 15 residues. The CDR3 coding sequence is TGTGCCAGCAGTACAATGGGGGGGCAGGCGAAAAAAGCTTTCTTT. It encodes CASSTMGGQAKKAFF.

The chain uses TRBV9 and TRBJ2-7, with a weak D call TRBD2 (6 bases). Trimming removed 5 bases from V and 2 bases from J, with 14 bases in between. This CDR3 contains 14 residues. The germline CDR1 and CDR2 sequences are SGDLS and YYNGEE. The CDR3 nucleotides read TGTGCCAGCAGTCTCAGGGACTGGGCCTACGAGCAGTACTTC. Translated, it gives CASSLRDWAYEQYF.

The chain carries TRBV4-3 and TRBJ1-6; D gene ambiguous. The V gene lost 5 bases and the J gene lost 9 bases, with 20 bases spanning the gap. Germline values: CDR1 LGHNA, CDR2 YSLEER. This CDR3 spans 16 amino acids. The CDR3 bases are TGCGCCAGCAGCAAACGCCAGGTGACACAACTTTCACCCCTCCACTTT. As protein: CASSKRQVTQLSPLHF.

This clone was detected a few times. DNA of the CDR3: TGCAGCGCTACCGGGACAGGATATGGCTACACCTTC. This sequence encodes CSATGTGYGYTF. V is TRBV29-1 and J is TRBJ1-2; 8 bases are a match to TRBD1. After removal of 7 bases from V and 5 bases from J, the junction contained 6 bases not matched to a gene. The CDR3 covers 12 residues. Germline CDR1 reads SQVTM; CDR2 reads ANQGSEA.

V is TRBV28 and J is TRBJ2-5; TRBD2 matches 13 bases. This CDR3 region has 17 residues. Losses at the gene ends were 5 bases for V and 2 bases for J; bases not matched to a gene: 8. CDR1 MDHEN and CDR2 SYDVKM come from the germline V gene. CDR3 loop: CASSRRRLAGGQETQYF. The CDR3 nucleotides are TGTGCCAGCAGTCGGCGCCGACTAGCGGGAGGACAAGAGACCCAGTACTTC. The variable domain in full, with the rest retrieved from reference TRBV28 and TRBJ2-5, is DVKVTQSSRYLVKRTGEKVFLECVQDMDHENMFWYRQDPGLGLRLIYFSYDVKMKEKGDIPEGYSVSREKKERFSLILESASTNQTSMYLCASSRRRLAGGQETQYFGPGTRLLVL.

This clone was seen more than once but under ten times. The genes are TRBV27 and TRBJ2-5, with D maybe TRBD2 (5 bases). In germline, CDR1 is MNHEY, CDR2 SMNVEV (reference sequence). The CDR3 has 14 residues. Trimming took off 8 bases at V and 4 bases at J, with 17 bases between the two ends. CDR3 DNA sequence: TGTGCCAGCGGACTTTCTGGACGTGGAGAGACCCAGTACTTC. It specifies CASGLSGRGETQYF.

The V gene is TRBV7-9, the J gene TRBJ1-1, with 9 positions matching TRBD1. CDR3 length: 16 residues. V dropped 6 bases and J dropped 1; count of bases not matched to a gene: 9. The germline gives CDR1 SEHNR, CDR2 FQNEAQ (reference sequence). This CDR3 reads CASSRKPGQGNTEAFF. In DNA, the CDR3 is TGTGCCAGCAGTCGCAAACCGGGACAGGGGAACACTGAAGCTTTCTTT.

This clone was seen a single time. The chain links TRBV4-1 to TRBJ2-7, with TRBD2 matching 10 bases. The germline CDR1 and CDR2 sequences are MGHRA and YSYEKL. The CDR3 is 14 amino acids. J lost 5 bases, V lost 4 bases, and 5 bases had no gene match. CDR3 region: CASSPSGGLNEQYF. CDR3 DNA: TGCGCCAGCAGCCCTAGCGGGGGACTGAACGAGCAGTACTTC.

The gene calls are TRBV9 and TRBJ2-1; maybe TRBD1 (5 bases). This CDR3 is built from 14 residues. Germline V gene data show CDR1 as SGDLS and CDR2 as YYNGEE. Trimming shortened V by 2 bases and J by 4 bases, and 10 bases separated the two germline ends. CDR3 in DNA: TGTGCCAGCAGCGTTAATGACAGATACAATGAGCAGTTCTTC. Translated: CASSVNDRYNEQFF.

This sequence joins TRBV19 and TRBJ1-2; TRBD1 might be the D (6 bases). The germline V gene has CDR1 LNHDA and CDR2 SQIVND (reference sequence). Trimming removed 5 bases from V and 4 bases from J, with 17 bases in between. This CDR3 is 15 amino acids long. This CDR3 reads CASSPSQQGFYGYTF. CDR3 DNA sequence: TGTGCCAGTAGTCCCTCTCAACAGGGCTTCTATGGCTACACCTTC.

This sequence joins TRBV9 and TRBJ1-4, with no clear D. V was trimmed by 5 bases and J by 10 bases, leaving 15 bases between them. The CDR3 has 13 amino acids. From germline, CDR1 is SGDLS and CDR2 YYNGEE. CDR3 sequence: CASSGQAGRKLFF. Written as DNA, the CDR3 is TGTGCCAGCAGTGGGCAGGCGGGCAGAAAACTGTTTTTT.

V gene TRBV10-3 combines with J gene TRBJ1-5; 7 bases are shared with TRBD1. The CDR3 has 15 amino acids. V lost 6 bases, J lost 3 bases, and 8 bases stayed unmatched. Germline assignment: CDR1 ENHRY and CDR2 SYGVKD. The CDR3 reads CAISPGTATNQPQHF. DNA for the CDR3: TGTGCCATCAGCCCCGGGACAGCCACCAATCAGCCCCAGCATTTT.

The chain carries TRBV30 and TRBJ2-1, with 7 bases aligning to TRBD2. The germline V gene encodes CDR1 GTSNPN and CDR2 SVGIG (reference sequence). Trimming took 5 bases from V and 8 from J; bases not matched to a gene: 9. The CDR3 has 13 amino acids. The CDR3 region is CAWYGGLDHEQFF. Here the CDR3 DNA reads TGTGCCTGGTATGGCGGACTAGACCATGAGCAGTTCTTC.

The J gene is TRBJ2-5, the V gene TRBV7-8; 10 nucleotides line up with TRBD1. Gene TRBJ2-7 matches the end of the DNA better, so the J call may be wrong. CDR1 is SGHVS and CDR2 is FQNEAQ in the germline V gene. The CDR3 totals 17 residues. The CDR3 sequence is CASSPPGQGWIGHEQYF. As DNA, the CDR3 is TGTGCCAGCAGCCCTCCGGGACAGGGGTGGATTGGTCACGAGCAGTACTTC.

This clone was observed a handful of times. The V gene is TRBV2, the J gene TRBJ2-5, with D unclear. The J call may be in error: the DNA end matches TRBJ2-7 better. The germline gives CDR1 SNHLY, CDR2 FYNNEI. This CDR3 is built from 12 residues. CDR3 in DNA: TGTGCCAGCAGTGAGTCCTCCTACGAGCAGTACTTC. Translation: CASSESSYEQYF.

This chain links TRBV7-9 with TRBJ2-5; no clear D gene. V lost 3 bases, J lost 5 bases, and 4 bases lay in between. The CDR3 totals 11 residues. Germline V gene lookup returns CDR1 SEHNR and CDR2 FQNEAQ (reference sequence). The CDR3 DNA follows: TGTGCCAGCAGCTTCCTCGAGACCCAGTACTTC. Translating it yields CASSFLETQYF.

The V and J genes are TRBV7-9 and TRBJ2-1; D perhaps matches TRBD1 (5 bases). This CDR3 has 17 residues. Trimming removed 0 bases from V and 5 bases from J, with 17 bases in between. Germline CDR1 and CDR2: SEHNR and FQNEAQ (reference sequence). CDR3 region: CASSLATRQTLNNEQFF. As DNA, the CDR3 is TGTGCCAGCAGCTTAGCGACCCGACAGACCCTTAACAATGAGCAGTTCTTC. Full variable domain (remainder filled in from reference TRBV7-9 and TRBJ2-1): DTGVSQNPRHKITKRGQNVTFRCDPISEHNRLYWYRQTLGQGPEFLTYFQNEAQLEKSRLLSDRFSAERPKGSFSTLEIQRTEQGDSAMYLCASSLATRQTLNNEQFFGPGTRLTVL.

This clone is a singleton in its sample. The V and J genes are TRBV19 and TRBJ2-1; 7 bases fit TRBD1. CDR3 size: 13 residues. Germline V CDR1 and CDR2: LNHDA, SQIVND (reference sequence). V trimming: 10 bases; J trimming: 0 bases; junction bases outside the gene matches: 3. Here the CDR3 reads CATWDSSYNEQFF. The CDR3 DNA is TGTGCCACCTGGGACAGCTCCTACAATGAGCAGTTCTTC.

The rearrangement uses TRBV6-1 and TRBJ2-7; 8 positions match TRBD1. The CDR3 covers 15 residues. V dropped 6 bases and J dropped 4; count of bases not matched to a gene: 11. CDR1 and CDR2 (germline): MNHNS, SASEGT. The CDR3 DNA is TGTGCCAGCAGAGCGACGGGACAGGAGTTTTACGAGCAGTACTTC. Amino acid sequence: CASRATGQEFYEQYF.

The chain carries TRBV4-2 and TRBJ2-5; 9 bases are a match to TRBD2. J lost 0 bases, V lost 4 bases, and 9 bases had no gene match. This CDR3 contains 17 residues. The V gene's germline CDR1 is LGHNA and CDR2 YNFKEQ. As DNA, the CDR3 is TGTGCCAGCAGCCCAGGATCTAGCGGGGCCTACCAAGAGACCCAGTACTTC. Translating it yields CASSPGSSGAYQETQYF.

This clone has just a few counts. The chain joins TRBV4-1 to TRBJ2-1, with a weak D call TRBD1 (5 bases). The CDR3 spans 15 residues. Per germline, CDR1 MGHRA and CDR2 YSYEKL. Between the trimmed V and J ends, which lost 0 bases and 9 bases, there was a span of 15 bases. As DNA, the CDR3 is TGCGCCAGCAGCCAAGAAGGGGCTAGTTTAAGTGAGCAGTTCTTC. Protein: CASSQEGASLSEQFF.

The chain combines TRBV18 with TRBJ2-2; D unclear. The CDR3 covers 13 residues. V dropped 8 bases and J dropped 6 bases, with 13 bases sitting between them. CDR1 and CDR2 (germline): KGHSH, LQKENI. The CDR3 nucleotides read TGTGCCAGCCGAGACCGTGAGGCCGGGGAGCTGTTTTTT. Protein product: CASRDREAGELFF.

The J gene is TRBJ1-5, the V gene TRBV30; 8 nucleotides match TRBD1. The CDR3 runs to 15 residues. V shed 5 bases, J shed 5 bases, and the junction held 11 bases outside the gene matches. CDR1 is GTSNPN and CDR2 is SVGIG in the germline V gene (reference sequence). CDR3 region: CAWSSGSGGHQPQHF. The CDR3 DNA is TGTGCCTGGTCTTCCGGGTCAGGGGGCCATCAGCCCCAGCATTTT.

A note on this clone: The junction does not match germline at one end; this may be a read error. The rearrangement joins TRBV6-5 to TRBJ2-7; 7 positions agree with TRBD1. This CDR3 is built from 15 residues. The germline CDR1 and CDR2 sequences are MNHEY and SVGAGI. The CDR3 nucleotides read TGTTCCAGCAGTTACGGGGACAGCGGCGCCTACGAGCAGTACTTC. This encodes CSSSYGDSGAYEQYF.